This T cell receptor beta chain was sequenced during a study of blood T cells in healthy people across ages. Extractions gave at least 5.5 micrograms of total RNA per sample. PCR was performed a second time for about 6 to 12 cycles using a sample-barcoded 5' primer and a J-beta primer mix. Each CDR3 protein is one row after TCRdb ran MiXCR on the 5' RACE reads. Of 600,000 or so distinct CDR3 sequences in the sample, about 30% were seen once. This clonotype turned up a few times. Its matching antigen is unknown. Germline loops: CDR1 ENHRY, CDR2 SYGVKD. V was cut by 6 bases and J by 4 bases, with 10 bases left in between. The CDR3 extends over 13 amino acids. General study points: Leaving the PBMCs unsorted stopped any conclusive comparison of naive versus antigen-experienced cells. Changes in expanded clonotypes were possibly confounded, as the CMV status of donors was unknown. Long-lived donors carried more naive CD4+ cells and greater diversity than aged donors.

This chain uses TRBV10-3 with TRBJ1-5, with D possibly TRBD1 on 5 matching bases. The sample was blood. This receptor was obtained from a woman older than 75 in good health. CDR3 in amino acids: CAISRVGNQPQHF. In DNA form, the CDR3 reads TGTGCCATCAGCAGGGTTGGGAATCAGCCCCAGCATTTT.